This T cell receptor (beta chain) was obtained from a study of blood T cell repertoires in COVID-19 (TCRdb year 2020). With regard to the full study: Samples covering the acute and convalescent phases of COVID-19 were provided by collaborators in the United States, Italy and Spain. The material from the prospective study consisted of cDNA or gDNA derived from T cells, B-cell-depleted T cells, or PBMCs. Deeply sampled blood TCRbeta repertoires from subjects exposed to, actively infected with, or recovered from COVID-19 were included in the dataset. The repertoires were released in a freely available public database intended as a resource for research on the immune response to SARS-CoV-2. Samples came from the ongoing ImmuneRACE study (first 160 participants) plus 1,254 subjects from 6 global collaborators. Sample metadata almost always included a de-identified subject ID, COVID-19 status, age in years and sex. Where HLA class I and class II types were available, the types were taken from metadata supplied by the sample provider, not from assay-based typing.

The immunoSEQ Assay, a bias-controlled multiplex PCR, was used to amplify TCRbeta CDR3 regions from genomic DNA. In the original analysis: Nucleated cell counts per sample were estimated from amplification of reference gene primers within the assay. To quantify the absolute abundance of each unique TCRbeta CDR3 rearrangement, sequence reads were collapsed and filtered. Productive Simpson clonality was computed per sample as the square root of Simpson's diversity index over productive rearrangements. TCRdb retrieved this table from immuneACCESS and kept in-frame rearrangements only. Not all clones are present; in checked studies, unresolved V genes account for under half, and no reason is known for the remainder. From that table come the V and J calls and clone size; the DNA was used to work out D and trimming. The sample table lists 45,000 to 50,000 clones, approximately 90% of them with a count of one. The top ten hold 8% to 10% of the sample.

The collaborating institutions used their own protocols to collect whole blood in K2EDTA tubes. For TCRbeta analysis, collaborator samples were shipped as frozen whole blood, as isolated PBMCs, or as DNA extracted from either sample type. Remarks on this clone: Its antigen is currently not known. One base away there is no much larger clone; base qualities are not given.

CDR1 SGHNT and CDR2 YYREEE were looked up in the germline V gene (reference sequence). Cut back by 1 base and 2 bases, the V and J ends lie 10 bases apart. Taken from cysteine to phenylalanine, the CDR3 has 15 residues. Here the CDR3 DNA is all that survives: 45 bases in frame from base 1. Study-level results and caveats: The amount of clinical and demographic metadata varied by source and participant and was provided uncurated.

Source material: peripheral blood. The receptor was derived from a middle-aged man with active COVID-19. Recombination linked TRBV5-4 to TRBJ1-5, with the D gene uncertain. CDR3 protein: CASSLLTTGNQPQHF. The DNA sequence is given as TGTGCCAGCAGCTTGTTGACAACCGGCAATCAGCCCCAGCATTTT.